The present entry profiles one TCR beta chain with its context. Its matching antigen is unknown. The source of the sample is a study of shared clonotypes between healthy human individuals. Study outcomes and limitations: The authors sampled blood alone, and tissue repertoires likely differ. Compared with memory subsets, naive subsets generally had larger estimated richness. The diversity represented, both genetic and in exposure history, was limited by few donors. Lower generation probabilities were found for non-shared clonotypes than for those shared by all four donors.

Repertoires were generated with immunoSEQ multiplex PCR, while TCRdb's copy carries only in-frame clones and drops some. The sample comprises some 980,000 clones, over 60% of which are singletons, and around 1.5% rests with the top ten. This receptor was taken from a man aged 18-30 years in good health. The sample was memory CD4+ T cells sorted from blood. Subset specified: CD45RA-negative fraction.

The CDR3 coding sequence is TGCAGCGTCGAGACTAGCGGGGTTTACAATGAGCAGTTCTTC. As protein: CSVETSGVYNEQFF. This chain joins TRBV29-1 and TRBJ2-1, with 11 nucleotides matching TRBD2. Trimming cost V 6 bases and J 4 bases; bases outside gene matches: 5. CDR1 and CDR2 (germline): SQVTM, ANQGSEA. CDR3 size: 14 residues.